A selection of T cell receptor beta chains follows, all from one sample in a study of shared clonotypes between healthy human individuals. Only in-frame clones appear in the TCRdb table, and some are missing; sequencing was by immunoSEQ multiplex PCR. The data show over 400,000 clones, more than 65% seen once. Sequencing was carried out using PBMCs. All receptors derive from a middle-aged woman in good health. Some clones in this sample may be carry-over from other donors' samples. Both conserved end residues are part of each CDR3. D genes are given only for firm matches. Size is omitted from some rows. Given values are once, few, many or a class for expanded clones.

cdr3_aa | cdr3_nt | clone_size | j_call | v_call | d_call
CASSPGGQETQYF | TGTGCCAGCAGCCCGGGGGGTCAAGAGACCCAGTACTTC | - | TRBJ2-5 | TRBV7-2 | TRBD2
CASSGGPRNYEQYF | TGCGCCAGCAGCGGGGGGCCGCGAAACTACGAGCAGTACTTC | - | TRBJ2-7 | TRBV5-1 | -
CASTTLSVETQYF | TGTGCCTCCACCACTCTTAGCGTGGAGACCCAGTACTTC | - | TRBJ2-5 | TRBV30 | -
CASSGARGSDYEQYF | TGTGCCAGCAGTGGCGCTAGGGGCAGTGACTACGAGCAGTACTTC | - | TRBJ2-7 | TRBV2 | -
CASSARTGGTEAFF | TGTGCCAGCAGTGCCAGGACAGGGGGAACTGAAGCTTTCTTT | few | TRBJ1-1 | TRBV6-4 | TRBD1
CASSEPGLAKNIQYF | TGTGCCAGCAGTGAACCCGGACTAGCCAAAAACATTCAGTACTTC | - | TRBJ2-4 | TRBV6-1 | -
CAWSTGIERTEAFF | TGTGCCTGGAGTACCGGGATAGAGAGGACTGAAGCTTTCTTT | few | TRBJ1-1 | TRBV30 | -
CASSPLTGRDEQFF | TGCGCCAGCAGTCCCTTAACAGGGAGAGATGAGCAGTTCTTC | - | TRBJ2-1 | TRBV23-1 | -
CASSLDPQNTEAFF | TGCGCCAGCAGCTTGGACCCACAGAACACTGAAGCTTTCTTT | few | TRBJ1-1 | TRBV5-1 | -
CASRATLGDQPQHF | TGTGCCAGCAGGGCTACTCTTGGCGATCAGCCCCAGCATTTT | - | TRBJ1-5 | TRBV6-6 | -
CASSYRGGEKLFF | TGTGCCAGCAGTTACAGGGGTGGTGAAAAACTGTTTTTT | once | TRBJ1-4 | TRBV6-6 | -
CASSFGTSLTDTQYF | TGTGCCAGCAGCTTTGGGACTTCACTCACAGATACGCAGTATTTT | - | TRBJ2-3 | TRBV11-1 | -
CASRSREGPNYDEQYF | TGTGCCAGCAGAAGCCGGGAGGGTCCTAATTACGACGAGCAGTACTTC | - | TRBJ2-7 | TRBV7-2 | TRBD2
CASSMGGAAGELFF | TGTGCCAGTAGTATGGGGGGCGCCGCCGGGGAGCTGTTTTTT | - | TRBJ2-2 | TRBV19 | -
CASSLGSRGTGEEQFF | TGCGCCAGCAGCTTGGGCTCCCGGGGGACAGGGGAGGAGCAGTTCTTC | - | TRBJ2-1 | TRBV5-1 | TRBD1
CASSFTAMNTEAFF | TGCGCCAGCAGCTTCACGGCGATGAACACTGAAGCTTTCTTT | - | TRBJ1-1 | TRBV5-1 | -
CASSFTGKTEAFF | TGCGCCAGCAGCTTCACAGGGAAAACTGAAGCTTTCTTT | - | TRBJ1-1 | TRBV5-1 | -
CASSRIFGDEQYF | TGTGCCAGCAGCCGGATCTTCGGGGACGAGCAGTACTTC | - | TRBJ2-7 | TRBV7-7 | -
CASSSPSTVYEQYF | TGTGCCAGCAGTTCCCCCTCAACCGTTTACGAGCAGTACTTC | - | TRBJ2-7 | TRBV28 | -
CASSFQGNTEAFF | TGTGCCAGTAGTTTTCAGGGTAACACTGAAGCTTTCTTT | - | TRBJ1-1 | TRBV19 | -
CASSQEWGYQPQHF | TGCGCCAGCAGCCAAGAATGGGGGTATCAGCCCCAGCATTTT | - | TRBJ1-5 | TRBV4-1 | -
CASSLQSGGGLDEQYF | TGTGCCAGCAGCCTCCAGTCCGGAGGGGGCTTGGACGAGCAGTACTTC | - | TRBJ2-7 | TRBV7-2 | -
CATAYEASSYNEQFF | TGTGCCACAGCGTATGAGGCCAGCTCCTACAATGAGCAGTTCTTC | - | TRBJ2-1 | TRBV7-3 | -
CAWRWAGGTGELFF | TGTGCCTGGAGGTGGGCAGGGGGGACCGGGGAGCTGTTTTTT | - | TRBJ2-2 | TRBV30 | -
CASQTGNEKLFF | TGTGCCTCTCAAACCGGTAATGAAAAACTGTTTTTT | - | TRBJ1-4 | TRBV28 | -
CASSSHPTYTGELFF | TGTGCCAGCAGCTCCCACCCGACGTACACCGGGGAGCTGTTTTTT | - | TRBJ2-2 | TRBV11-2 | -
CAWSVRWLAGGPRETQYF | TGTGCCTGGAGTGTACGTTGGCTAGCGGGAGGGCCGAGAGAGACCCAGTACTTC | once | TRBJ2-5 | TRBV30 | TRBD2
CASSRWGVSSYEQYF | TGTGCCAGCAGCCGGTGGGGGGTAAGCTCCTACGAGCAGTACTTC | - | TRBJ2-7 | TRBV5-4 | -
CSVGQGTGELFF | TGCAGCGTTGGTCAGGGAACCGGGGAGCTGTTTTTT | - | TRBJ2-2 | TRBV29-1 | -
CAWSEWERTDTQYF | TGTGCCTGGAGTGAGTGGGAGAGGACAGATACGCAGTATTTT | - | TRBJ2-3 | TRBV30 | -
CASSLSGDEQYF | TGTGCCAGCAGCCTGTCAGGGGACGAGCAGTACTTC | - | TRBJ2-7 | TRBV7-9 | -
CASSLVNQPQHF | TGTGCCAGCAGTTTAGTTAATCAGCCCCAGCATTTT | once | TRBJ1-5 | TRBV28 | -
CASSSGQGSGYTF | TGTGCCAGCAGCTCGGGACAGGGTAGCGGCTACACCTTC | - | TRBJ1-2 | TRBV7-3 | TRBD1
CASSWAGVDTQYF | TGTGCCAGCAGTTGGGCAGGAGTAGATACGCAGTATTTT | - | TRBJ2-3 | TRBV27 | -
CASSLSFGTYEQYF | TGTGCCAGCAGTTTATCGTTCGGAACCTACGAGCAGTACTTC | - | TRBJ2-7 | TRBV27 | -
CASSRARDRGHNEQFF | TGTGCCAGCAGCCGGGCCCGGGACAGGGGGCACAATGAGCAGTTCTTC | - | TRBJ2-1 | TRBV6-6 | TRBD1
CWRESRTGELFF | TGCTGGCGGGAGTCGAGGACCGGGGAGCTGTTTTTT | - | TRBJ2-2 | TRBV28 | TRBD2
CASSTGLNEQFF | TGTGCCAGCAGTACAGGACTGAATGAGCAGTTCTTC | few | TRBJ2-1 | TRBV5-4 | -
CASSLAGTDYGYTF | TGTGCCAGCAGCTTAGCCGGGACAGACTATGGCTACACCTTC | once | TRBJ1-2 | TRBV7-9 | TRBD1
CAISEARGYEQYF | TGTGCCATCAGTGAGGCCAGGGGCTACGAGCAGTACTTC | - | TRBJ2-7 | TRBV10-3 | -
CASSQAPPGTGTGVTYEQYF | TGCGCCAGCAGCCAAGCTCCCCCGGGGACAGGCACGGGGGTTACCTACGAGCAGTACTTC | - | TRBJ2-7 | TRBV4-3 | TRBD1
CASSGTSGSYNEQFF | TGTGCCAGCTCCGGGACTAGCGGCTCCTACAATGAGCAGTTCTTC | - | TRBJ2-1 | TRBV6-4 | TRBD2
CAVSTGTQFWPQHF | TGTGCCGTCTCGACCGGGACGCAATTTTGGCCCCAGCATTTT | - | TRBJ1-5 | TRBV19 | -